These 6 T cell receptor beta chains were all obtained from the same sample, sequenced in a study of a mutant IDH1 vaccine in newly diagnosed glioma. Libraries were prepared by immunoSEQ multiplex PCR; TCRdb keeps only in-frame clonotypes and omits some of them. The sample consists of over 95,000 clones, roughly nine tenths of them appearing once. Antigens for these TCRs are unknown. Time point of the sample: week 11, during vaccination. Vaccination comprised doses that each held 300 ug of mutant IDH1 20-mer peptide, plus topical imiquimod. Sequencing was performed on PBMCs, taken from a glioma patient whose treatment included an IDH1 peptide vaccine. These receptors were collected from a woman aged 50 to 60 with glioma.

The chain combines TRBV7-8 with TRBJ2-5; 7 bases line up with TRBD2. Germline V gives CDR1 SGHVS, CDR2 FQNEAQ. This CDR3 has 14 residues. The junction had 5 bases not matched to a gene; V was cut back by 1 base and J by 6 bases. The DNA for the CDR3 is TGTGCCAGCAGCTTAGGGACTAGGACGAAGACCCAGTACTTC. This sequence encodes CASSLGTRTKTQYF. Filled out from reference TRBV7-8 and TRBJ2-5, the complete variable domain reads GAGVSQSPRYKVAKRGQDVALRCDPISGHVSLFWYQQALGQGPEFLTYFQNEAQLDKSGLPSDRFFAERPEGSVSTLKIQRTQQEDSAVYLCASSLGTRTKTQYFGPGTRLLVL.

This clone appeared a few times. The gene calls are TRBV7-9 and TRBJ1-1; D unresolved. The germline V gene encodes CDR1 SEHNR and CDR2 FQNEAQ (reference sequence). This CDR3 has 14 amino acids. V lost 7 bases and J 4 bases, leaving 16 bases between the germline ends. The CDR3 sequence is CASTAGGLGTEAFF. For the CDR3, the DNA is TGTGCCAGCACGGCGGGAGGGCTGGGCACTGAAGCTTTCTTT.

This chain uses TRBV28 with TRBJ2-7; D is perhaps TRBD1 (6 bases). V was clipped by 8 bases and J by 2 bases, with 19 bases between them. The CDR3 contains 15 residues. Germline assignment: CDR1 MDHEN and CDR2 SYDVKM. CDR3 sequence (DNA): TGTGCCAGCTCAGCCCGGGGACAAGGGACCTACGAGCAGTACTTC. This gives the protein CASSARGQGTYEQYF.

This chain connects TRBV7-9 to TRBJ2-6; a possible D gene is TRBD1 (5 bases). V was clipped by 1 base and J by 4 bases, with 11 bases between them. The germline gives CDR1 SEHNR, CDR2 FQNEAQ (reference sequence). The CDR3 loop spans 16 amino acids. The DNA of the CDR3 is TGTGCCAGCAGCTTAGGAGCAGGGTCGGGGGCCAACGTCCTGACTTTC. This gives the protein CASSLGAGSGANVLTF.

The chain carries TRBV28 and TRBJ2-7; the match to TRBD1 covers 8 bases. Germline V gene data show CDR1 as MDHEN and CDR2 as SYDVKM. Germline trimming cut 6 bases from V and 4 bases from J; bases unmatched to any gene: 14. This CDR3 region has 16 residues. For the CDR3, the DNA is TGTGCCAGCAGAGGGCAGGGGGCCCTTTCCTTTTACGAGCAGTACTTC. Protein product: CASRGQGALSFYEQYF.

The CDR3 DNA follows: TGTGCCAGCAGCTTAGCGCGAAGGAGCTCTGGAAACACCATATATTTT. This codes for CASSLARRSSGNTIYF. This chain links TRBV7-9 with TRBJ1-3; D gene ambiguous. V lost 0 bases, J lost 0 bases, and 9 bases lay in between. This CDR3 has 16 residues. In germline, CDR1 is SEHNR, CDR2 FQNEAQ (reference sequence).